This T cell receptor (beta chain) was sequenced for a study of blood T cell repertoires in COVID-19. Study-level information: COVID-19 samples, acute and convalescent, were from the United States, Italy and Spain. Sources were T cells, B-cell-depleted T cells, or PBMCs; the material itself was cDNA or gDNA.

In the original analysis: Scientists estimated how many nucleated cells there were by amplifying reference gene primers. TCRdb keeps only in-frame clones here, not all; method: immunoSEQ multiplex PCR. Clonal size and the V and J genes are those of that table, whereas D and trimming came from the DNA. The sample carries 80,000 to 100,000 clones, 80% recorded once. This CDR3 comprises 13 residues. Germline values: CDR1 SGHAT, CDR2 FQNNGV. V was shortened by 5 bases and J by 10 bases, with 14 bases between the two germline ends. Sequences were obtained from peripheral blood. This chain joins TRBV11-2 and TRBJ1-4; D remains ambiguous. The sequence was obtained from a human donor in a cohort sampled during active COVID-19. CDR3: CASSPVGVRKLFF. CDR3 DNA sequence: TGTGCCAGCAGCCCCGTCGGGGTTCGAAAACTGTTTTTT.